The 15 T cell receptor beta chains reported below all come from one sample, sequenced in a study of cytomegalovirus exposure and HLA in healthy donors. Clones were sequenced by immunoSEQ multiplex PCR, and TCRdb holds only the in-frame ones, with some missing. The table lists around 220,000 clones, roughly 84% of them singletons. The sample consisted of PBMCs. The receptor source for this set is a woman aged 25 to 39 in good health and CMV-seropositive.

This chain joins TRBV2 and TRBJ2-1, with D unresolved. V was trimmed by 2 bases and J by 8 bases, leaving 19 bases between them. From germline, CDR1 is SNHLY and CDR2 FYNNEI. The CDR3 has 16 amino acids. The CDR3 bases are TGTGCCAGCAGTGAATACCCACACACGGGCAGTGATGAGCAGTTCTTC. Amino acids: CASSEYPHTGSDEQFF.

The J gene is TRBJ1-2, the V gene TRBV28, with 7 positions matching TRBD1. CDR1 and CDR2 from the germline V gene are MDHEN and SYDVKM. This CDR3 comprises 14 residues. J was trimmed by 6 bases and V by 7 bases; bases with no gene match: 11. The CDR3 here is CASKRQGLGNGYTF. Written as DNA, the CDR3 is TGTGCCAGCAAAAGACAGGGATTAGGGAATGGCTACACCTTC.

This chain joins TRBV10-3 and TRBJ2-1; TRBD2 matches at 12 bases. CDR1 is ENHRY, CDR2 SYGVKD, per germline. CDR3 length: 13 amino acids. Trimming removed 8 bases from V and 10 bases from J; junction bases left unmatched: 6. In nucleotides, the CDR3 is TGTGCCATCCTAGCGGGAGGGCCCAGGGAGCAGTTCTTC. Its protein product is CAILAGGPREQFF.

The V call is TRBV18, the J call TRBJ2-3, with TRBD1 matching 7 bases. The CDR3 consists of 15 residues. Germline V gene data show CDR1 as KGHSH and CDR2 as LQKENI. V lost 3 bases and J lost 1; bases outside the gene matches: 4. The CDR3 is CASSPRQGGTDTQYF. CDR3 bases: TGTGCCAGCTCACCGCGACAGGGTGGCACAGATACGCAGTATTTT.

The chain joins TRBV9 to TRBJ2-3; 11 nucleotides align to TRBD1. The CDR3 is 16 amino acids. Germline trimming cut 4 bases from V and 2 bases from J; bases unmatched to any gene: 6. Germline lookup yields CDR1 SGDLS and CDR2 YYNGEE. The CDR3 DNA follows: TGTGCCAGCAGCTTATACGGACAGGGGGCCACAGATACGCAGTATTTT. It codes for CASSLYGQGATDTQYF.

CDR3 nucleotide sequence: TGTGCCTGGAGTGTCCTAAACTATCGAGGAGCTTTCTTT. Translation: CAWSVLNYRGAFF. V gene TRBV30 combines with J gene TRBJ1-1, with unresolved D. V was trimmed by 0 bases and J by 10 bases, leaving 15 bases between them. The CDR3 has 13 amino acids. Germline V gene sequence: CDR1 GTSNPN, CDR2 SVGIG (reference sequence).

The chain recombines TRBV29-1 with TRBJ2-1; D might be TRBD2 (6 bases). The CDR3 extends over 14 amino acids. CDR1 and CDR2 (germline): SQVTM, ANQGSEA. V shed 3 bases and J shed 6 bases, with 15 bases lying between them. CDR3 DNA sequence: TGCAGCGTTGAGGGGGGACGCAACTCCAATGAGCAGTTCTTC. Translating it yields CSVEGGRNSNEQFF.

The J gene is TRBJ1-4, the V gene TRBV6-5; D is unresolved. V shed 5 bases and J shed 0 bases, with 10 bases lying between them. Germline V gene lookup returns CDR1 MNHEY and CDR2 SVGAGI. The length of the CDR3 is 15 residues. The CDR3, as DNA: TGTGCCAGCAGTCGAAGAGGAGCAACTAATGAAAAACTGTTTTTT. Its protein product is CASSRRGATNEKLFF.

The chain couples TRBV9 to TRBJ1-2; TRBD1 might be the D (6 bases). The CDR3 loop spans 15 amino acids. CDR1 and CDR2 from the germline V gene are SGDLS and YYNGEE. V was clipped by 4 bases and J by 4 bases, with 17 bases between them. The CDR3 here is CASSPHREGSYGYTF. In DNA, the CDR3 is TGTGCCAGCAGCCCTCACAGGGAGGGCTCCTATGGCTACACCTTC.

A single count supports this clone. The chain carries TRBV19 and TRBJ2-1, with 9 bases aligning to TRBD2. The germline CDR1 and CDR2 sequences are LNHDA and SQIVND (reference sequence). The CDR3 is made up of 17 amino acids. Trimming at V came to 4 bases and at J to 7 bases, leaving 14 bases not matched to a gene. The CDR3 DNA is TGTGCCAGTAGTACACTACACATCGGGACTAGCACGAATGAGCAGTTCTTC. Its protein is CASSTLHIGTSTNEQFF.

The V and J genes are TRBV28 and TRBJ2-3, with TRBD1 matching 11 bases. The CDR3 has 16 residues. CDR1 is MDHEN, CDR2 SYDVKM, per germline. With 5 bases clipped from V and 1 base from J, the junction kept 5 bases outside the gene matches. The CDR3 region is CASSKGTGGRTDTQYF. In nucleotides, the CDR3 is TGTGCCAGCAGTAAGGGGACAGGGGGACGCACAGATACGCAGTATTTT.

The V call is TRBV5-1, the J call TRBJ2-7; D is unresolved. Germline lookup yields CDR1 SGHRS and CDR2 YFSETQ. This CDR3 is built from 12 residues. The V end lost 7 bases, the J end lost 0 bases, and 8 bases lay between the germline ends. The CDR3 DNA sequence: TGCGCCAGCTCCCTGAGCTCCTACGAGCAGTACTTC. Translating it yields CASSLSSYEQYF.

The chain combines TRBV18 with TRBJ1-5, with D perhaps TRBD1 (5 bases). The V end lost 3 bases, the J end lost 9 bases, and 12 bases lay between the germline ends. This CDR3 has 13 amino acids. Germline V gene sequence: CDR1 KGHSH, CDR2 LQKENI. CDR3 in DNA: TGTGCCAGCTCACCGGGGGAATATCGGCCCCAGCATTTT. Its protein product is CASSPGEYRPQHF.

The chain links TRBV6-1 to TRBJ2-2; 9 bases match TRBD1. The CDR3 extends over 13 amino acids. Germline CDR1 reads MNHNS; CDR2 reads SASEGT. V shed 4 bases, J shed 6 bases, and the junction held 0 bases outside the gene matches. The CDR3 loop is CASSGQGAGELFF. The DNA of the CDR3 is TGTGCCAGCAGTGGACAGGGGGCCGGGGAGCTGTTTTTT.

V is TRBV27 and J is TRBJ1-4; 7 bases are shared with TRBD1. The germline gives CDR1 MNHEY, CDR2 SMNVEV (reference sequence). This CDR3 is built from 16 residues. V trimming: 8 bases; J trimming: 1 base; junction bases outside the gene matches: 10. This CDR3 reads CASLTGRKGTNEKLFF. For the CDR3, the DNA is TGTGCCAGCTTGACAGGGAGAAAGGGAACTAATGAAAAACTGTTTTTT.